These 19 T cell receptor beta chains were sequenced from one sample in a study of blood T cell repertoires in COVID-19. The method was immunoSEQ multiplex PCR; TCRdb's version includes in-frame clones alone and lacks a portion of them. The table includes 95,000 to 150,000 clones, 85% to 90% detected once. The sequencing sample was made of peripheral blood. The source of these receptors is a woman between 70 and 85 years old with acute or convalescent COVID-19.

As to this clone: An end of the junction does not agree with germline; a read error may underlie this. V and J are TRBV6-5 and TRBJ1-5; TRBD1 matches at 9 bases. The CDR3 is 16 residues long. Germline V CDR1 and CDR2: MNHEY, SVGAGI. CDR3 in amino acids: CASSYTYRGPHQPQHF. In nucleotides, the CDR3 is TGTGCCAGCAGTTACACTTACAGGGGGCCCCATCAACCCCAGCATTTT.

The chain links TRBV28 to TRBJ1-5, with 10 positions matching TRBD1. The CDR3 is made up of 15 amino acids. The germline CDR1 and CDR2 sequences are MDHEN and SYDVKM. With 8 bases clipped from V and 6 bases from J, the junction kept 10 bases outside the gene matches. CDR3: CASLTGGLLGQPQHF. The CDR3 DNA reads TGTGCCAGCCTGACAGGGGGCCTTCTCGGTCAGCCCCAGCATTTT.

The J gene is TRBJ1-1, the V gene TRBV18; TRBD1 aligns across 9 bases. Germline assignment: CDR1 KGHSH and CDR2 LQKENI. The V gene end was trimmed by 6 bases and the J gene end by 4 bases; junction bases not matched to a gene: 15. This CDR3 comprises 17 residues. The CDR3 loop reads CASSKFEAQGAATEAFF. The CDR3 DNA follows: TGTGCCAGCTCCAAATTCGAGGCACAGGGGGCCGCCACTGAAGCTTTCTTT.

The rearrangement links TRBV3-1 (or the pseudogene TRBV3-2) to TRBJ2-5; 11 nucleotides agree with TRBD2. CDR1 and CDR2 from the germline V gene are LGHDT and YNNKEL (reference sequence). With 1 base clipped from V and 4 bases from J, the junction kept 5 bases outside the gene matches. The CDR3 is 16 residues long. The CDR3: CASSQALAGVRETQYF. CDR3 sequence (DNA): TGTGCCAGCAGCCAAGCACTAGCGGGGGTAAGAGAGACCCAGTACTTC.

The chain links TRBV6-6 to TRBJ1-6; TRBD1 is a possible D gene (6 bases). V lost 5 bases to trimming and J lost 0 bases, with 17 bases between them. Germline V gene data show CDR1 as MNHNY and CDR2 as SVGAGI (reference sequence). CDR3 length: 18 residues. The CDR3 DNA reads TGTGCCAGCAGTCCCCGGGACATATCGAACTCCTATAATTCACCCCTCCACTTT. Its translation is CASSPRDISNSYNSPLHF.

The genes are TRBV30 and TRBJ1-1; no reliable D call. The CDR3 covers 12 residues. Trimming removed 7 bases from V and 7 bases from J, with 16 bases in between. The V gene's germline CDR1 is GTSNPN and CDR2 SVGIG (reference sequence). The CDR3 loop reads CASSPRRDEAFF. The CDR3 coding sequence is TGTGCCTCCTCCCCCCGGCGGGATGAAGCTTTCTTT.

Only a few counts were recorded for this clone. This sequence joins TRBV24-1 and TRBJ1-2; D is uncertain. The V and J ends lost 6 bases and 6 bases respectively, with 10 bases between them. The germline CDR1 and CDR2 sequences are KGHDR and SFDVKD. CDR3 size: 12 residues. This chain's CDR3 is CATSSGYDGYTF. CDR3 in DNA: TGTGCCACCAGTTCCGGGTACGATGGCTACACCTTC.

The chain recombines TRBV19 with TRBJ2-3, with D maybe TRBD2 (6 bases). This CDR3 spans 15 amino acids. Germline V gene lookup returns CDR1 LNHDA and CDR2 SQIVND (reference sequence). Trimming removed 3 bases at V and 1 base at J, with 11 bases between. CDR3 region: CASSIRASGTDTQYF. CDR3 coding DNA: TGTGCCAGTAGTATTCGGGCTAGCGGCACAGATACGCAGTATTTT.

This clone has just a few counts. The chain is built from TRBV28 and TRBJ1-1; TRBD1 matches 8 bases. This CDR3 is 14 amino acids long. Unmatched junction bases numbered 12, after V lost 2 bases and J lost 13 bases. CDR1 is MDHEN, CDR2 SYDVKM, per germline. In DNA, the CDR3 is TGTGCCAGCAGTTTAAGGCGCGGAGAACAGGGGGATTTCTTT. It translates to CASSLRRGEQGDFF. The complete variable domain, with remaining parts taken from reference TRBV28 and TRBJ1-1, reads DVKVTQSSRYLVKRTGEKVFLECVQDMDHENMFWYRQDPGLGLRLIYFSYDVKMKEKGDIPEGYSVSREKKERFSLILESASTNQTSMYLCASSLRRGEQGDFFGQGTRLTVV.

This chain uses TRBV10-3 with TRBJ2-7, with D possibly TRBD1 on 6 matching bases. Germline loops: CDR1 ENHRY, CDR2 SYGVKD. There are 11 residues in the CDR3. The V end lost 10 bases, the J end lost 9 bases, and 16 bases lay between the germline ends. CDR3 protein: CATTDSLGQYF. Written as DNA, the CDR3 is TGTGCCACGACGGACAGCCTAGGGCAGTACTTC.

This clone is a singleton in its sample. This rearrangement joins TRBV28 to TRBJ2-1, with 12 bases identical to TRBD2. Trimming cost V 6 bases and J 0 bases; bases outside gene matches: 9. The CDR3 runs 18 residues. Germline V gene data show CDR1 as MDHEN and CDR2 as SYDVKM. The CDR3 sequence: CASSSTSGGPRSYNEQFF. The CDR3, as DNA: TGTGCCAGCAGCTCGACTAGCGGGGGCCCACGCTCCTACAATGAGCAGTTCTTC.

The chain carries TRBV7-8 and TRBJ1-5, with D possibly being TRBD1 (6 bases). This CDR3 comprises 16 residues. V lost 3 bases to trimming and J lost 6 bases, with 18 bases between them. Germline V gene sequence: CDR1 SGHVS, CDR2 FQNEAQ. The CDR3 sequence is CASSLQAGVSFQPQHF. The CDR3 region has the DNA TGTGCCAGCAGCTTGCAGGCAGGGGTATCTTTTCAGCCCCAGCATTTT.

The V gene is TRBV12-5, the J gene TRBJ1-4; 8 bases agree with TRBD1. The CDR3 has 16 residues. Germline CDR1 is LGHNT and CDR2 is FRNRAP. V lost 7 bases, J lost 10 bases, and 17 bases stayed unmatched. This CDR3 is CASAPTGEARLGKLFF. CDR3 in DNA: TGTGCTAGTGCCCCGACAGGGGAGGCCAGGCTTGGAAAACTGTTTTTT.

The chain is built from TRBV13 and TRBJ2-6; 7 nucleotides match TRBD1. Germline V gene sequence: CDR1 PRHDT, CDR2 FYEKMQ (reference sequence). V was clipped by 7 bases and J by 3 bases; unmatched bases: 6. The CDR3 consists of 15 residues. Written as DNA, the CDR3 is TGTGCCAGCAAACAGGGGCCTTATGGGGCCAACGTCCTGACTTTC. Translated, it gives CASKQGPYGANVLTF.

The rearrangement links TRBV7-2 to TRBJ2-7; TRBD2 aligns across 10 bases. The germline V gene has CDR1 SGHTA and CDR2 FQGNSA. The CDR3 is made up of 15 amino acids. V lost 5 bases, J lost 0 bases, and 4 bases stayed unmatched. CDR3: CASSPSGGLSYEQYF. CDR3 sequence (DNA): TGTGCCAGCAGCCCTAGCGGGGGACTCTCCTACGAGCAGTACTTC.

The CDR3 bases are TGTGCCAGCAGCTTCCGTCGGGTTGGTTATTCACCCCTCCACTTT. It yields the protein CASSFRRVGYSPLHF. V usage is TRBV5-6 and J usage is TRBJ1-6, with unresolved D. V was pared by 2 bases and J by 8 bases, with 14 bases between. The CDR3 runs to 15 residues. Germline CDR1 reads SGHDT; CDR2 reads YYEEEE.

The rearrangement links TRBV19 to TRBJ1-5, with D unclear. Germline CDR1 reads LNHDA; CDR2 reads SQIVND (reference sequence). This CDR3 has 17 residues. Trimming removed 2 bases from V and 2 bases from J, with 16 bases in between. This CDR3 is CASSIHQVLVRNQPQHF. The DNA for the CDR3 is TGTGCCAGTAGTATACATCAGGTTTTAGTTCGCAATCAGCCCCAGCATTTT.

The chain links TRBV6-5 to TRBJ1-4, with D hard to call. The CDR3 length is 13 residues. CDR1 is MNHEY, CDR2 SVGAGI, per germline. With 8 bases removed from V and 8 bases from J, the gap between germline ends came to 15 bases. The CDR3 region is CASSIEGREKLFF. The CDR3 region has the DNA TGTGCCAGCTCCATCGAGGGTCGGGAAAAACTGTTTTTT.

The V call is TRBV30, the J call TRBJ2-7, with a weak D call TRBD1 (5 bases). The CDR3 contains 13 residues. Germline V gives CDR1 GTSNPN, CDR2 SVGIG (reference sequence). Trimming stripped 3 bases from V and 2 bases from J, with 11 bases between. CDR3 sequence (DNA): TGTGCCTGGAGACGTCTGACAGCCTACGAGCAGTACTTC. This sequence encodes CAWRRLTAYEQYF.